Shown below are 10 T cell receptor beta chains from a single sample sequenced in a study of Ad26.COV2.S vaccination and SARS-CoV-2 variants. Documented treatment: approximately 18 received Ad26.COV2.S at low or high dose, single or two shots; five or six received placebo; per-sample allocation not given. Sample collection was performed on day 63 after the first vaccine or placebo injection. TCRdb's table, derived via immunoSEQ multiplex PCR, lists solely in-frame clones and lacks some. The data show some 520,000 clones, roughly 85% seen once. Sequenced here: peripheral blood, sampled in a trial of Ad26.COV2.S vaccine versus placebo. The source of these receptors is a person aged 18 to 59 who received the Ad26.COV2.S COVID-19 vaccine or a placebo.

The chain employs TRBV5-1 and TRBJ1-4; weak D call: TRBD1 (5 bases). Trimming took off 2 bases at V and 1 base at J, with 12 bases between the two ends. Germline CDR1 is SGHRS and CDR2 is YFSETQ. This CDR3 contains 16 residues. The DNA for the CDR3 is TGCGCCAGCAGCTTATCAGGGTTCCTAACTAATGAAAAACTGTTTTTT. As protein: CASSLSGFLTNEKLFF.

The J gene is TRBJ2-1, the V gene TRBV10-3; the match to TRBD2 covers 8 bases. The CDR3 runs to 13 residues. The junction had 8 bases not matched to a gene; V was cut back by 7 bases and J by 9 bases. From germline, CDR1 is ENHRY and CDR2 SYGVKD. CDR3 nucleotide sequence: TGTGCCATCACCCCTTCGGCGGGAGGTGAGCAGTTCTTC. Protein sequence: CAITPSAGGEQFF.

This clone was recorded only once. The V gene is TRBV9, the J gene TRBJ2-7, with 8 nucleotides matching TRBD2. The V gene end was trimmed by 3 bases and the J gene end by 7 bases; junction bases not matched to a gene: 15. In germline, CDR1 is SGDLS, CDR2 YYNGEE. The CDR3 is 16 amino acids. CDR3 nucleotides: TGTGCCAGCAGCGCCGCCCCCGGGACTAGGATTTCTGAGCAGTACTTC. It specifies CASSAAPGTRISEQYF. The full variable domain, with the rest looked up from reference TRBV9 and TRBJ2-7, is DSGVTQTPKHLITATGQRVTLRCSPRSGDLSVYWYQQSLDQGLQFLIQYYNGEERAKGNILERFSAQQFPDLHSELNLSSLELGDSALYFCASSAAPGTRISEQYFGPGTRLTVT.

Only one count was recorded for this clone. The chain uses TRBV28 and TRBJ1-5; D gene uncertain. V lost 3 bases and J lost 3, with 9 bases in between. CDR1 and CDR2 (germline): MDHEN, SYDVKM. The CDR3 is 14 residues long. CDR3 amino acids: CASSFLGNNQPQHF. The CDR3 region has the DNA TGTGCCAGCAGTTTTCTTGGGAACAATCAGCCCCAGCATTTT.

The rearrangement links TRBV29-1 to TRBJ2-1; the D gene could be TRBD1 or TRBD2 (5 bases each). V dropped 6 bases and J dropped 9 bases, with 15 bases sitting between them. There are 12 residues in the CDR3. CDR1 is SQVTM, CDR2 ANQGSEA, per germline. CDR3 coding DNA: TGCAGCGTAACGGTTGGGGGTGGTGAGCAGTTCTTC. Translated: CSVTVGGGEQFF.

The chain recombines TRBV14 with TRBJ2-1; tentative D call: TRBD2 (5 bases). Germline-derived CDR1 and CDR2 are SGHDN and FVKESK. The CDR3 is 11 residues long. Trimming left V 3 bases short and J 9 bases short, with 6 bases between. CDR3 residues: CASSQEVEQFF. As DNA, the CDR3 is TGTGCCAGCAGCCAGGAGGTTGAGCAGTTCTTC. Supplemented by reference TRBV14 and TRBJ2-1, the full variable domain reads EAGVTQFPSHSVIEKGQTVTLRCDPISGHDNLYWYRRVMGKEIKFLLHFVKESKQDESGMPNNRFLAERTGGTYSTLKVQPAELEDSGVYFCASSQEVEQFFGPGTRLTVL.

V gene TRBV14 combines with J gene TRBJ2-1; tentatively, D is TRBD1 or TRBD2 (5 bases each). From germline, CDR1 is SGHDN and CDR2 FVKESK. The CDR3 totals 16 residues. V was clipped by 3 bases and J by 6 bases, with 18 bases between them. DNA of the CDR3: TGTGCCAGCAGCCACGGTGGGCACCGGGGACGCAATGAGCAGTTCTTC. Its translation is CASSHGGHRGRNEQFF.

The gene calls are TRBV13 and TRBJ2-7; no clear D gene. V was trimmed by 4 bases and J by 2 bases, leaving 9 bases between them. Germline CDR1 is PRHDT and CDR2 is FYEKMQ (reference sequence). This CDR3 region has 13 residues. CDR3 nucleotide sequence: TGTGCCAGCAGCTCTGGGCAGCCCTACGAGCAGTACTTC. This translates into CASSSGQPYEQYF.

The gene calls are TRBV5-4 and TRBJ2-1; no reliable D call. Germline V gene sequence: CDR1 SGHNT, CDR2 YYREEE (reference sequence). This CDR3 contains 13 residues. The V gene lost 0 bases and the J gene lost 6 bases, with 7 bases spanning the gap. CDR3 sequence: CASSLGKFNEQFF. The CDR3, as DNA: TGTGCCAGCAGCTTGGGGAAGTTCAATGAGCAGTTCTTC.

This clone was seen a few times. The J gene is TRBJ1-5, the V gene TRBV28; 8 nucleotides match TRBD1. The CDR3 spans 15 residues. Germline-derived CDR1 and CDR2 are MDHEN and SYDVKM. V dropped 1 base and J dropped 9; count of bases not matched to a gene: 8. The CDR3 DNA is TGTGCCAGCAGTTTATCGGACAGGGAGTCGGCGCCCCAGCATTTT. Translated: CASSLSDRESAPQHF. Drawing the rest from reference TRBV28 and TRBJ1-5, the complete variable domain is DVKVTQSSRYLVKRTGEKVFLECVQDMDHENMFWYRQDPGLGLRLIYFSYDVKMKEKGDIPEGYSVSREKKERFSLILESASTNQTSMYLCASSLSDRESAPQHFGDGTRLSIL.